This TCR beta chain was sequenced for a study of blood T cell repertoires in COVID-19. Looking at the study overall: The United States, Italy and Spain provided the acute and convalescent COVID-19 samples. T cells, B-cell-depleted T cells, or PBMCs provided the cDNA or gDNA that served as material.

Source study methods: Reference gene primer amplification gave estimated nucleated cell counts. Sequenced by immunoSEQ multiplex PCR; TCRdb stores in-frame clones only, minus some. V, J and clone size derive from that table, while D and trimming were established from the DNA sequence. The sample carries roughly 75,000 clones, roughly nine tenths recorded once. Specimen: peripheral blood. The TCR comes from a man older than 75 in a cohort sampled during active COVID-19.

CDR3 DNA: TGTGCCAGCAGCGCCGACAAGGGGGCAGGGCGGGCTTTCTTT. This codes for CASSADKGAGRAFF. The V call is TRBV2, the J call TRBJ1-1; 7 nucleotides match TRBD1. This CDR3 has 14 amino acids. The germline gives CDR1 SNHLY, CDR2 FYNNEI. Trimming removed 6 bases from V and 11 bases from J; junction bases left unmatched: 15.